These T cell receptor beta chains were read from a single sample in a study of neurological immune-mediated disorders. From the 5' RACE reads, TCRdb called clonotypes with MiXCR, one entry per CDR3 protein. The sample holds approximately 59,000 distinct CDR3 sequences, more than 4.5% seen once. Sequencing input: PBMCs. These receptor sequences come from a human donor with multiple sclerosis. The donor label of this sample is uncertain. The CDR3 runs from the conserved cysteine through the conserved F or W. D genes are given only for firm matches. Where a row states a size, it is once, few, many or the class of an expanded clone; other rows omit it.

d_call,j_call,clone_size,v_call,cdr3_nt,cdr3_aa
.,TRBJ1-1,many,TRBV5-1,TGCGCCAGCAGCTTTCGGGGTGGGGAAGGGACTGAAGCTTTCTTT,CASSFRGGEGTEAFF
.,TRBJ2-7,many,TRBV2,TGTGCCAGCAGTGATGTCGCCGAGCAGTACTTC,CASSDVAEQYF
TRBD1,TRBJ2-2,many,TRBV20-1,TGCAGTGCTGGCCCCTATGACAGGGGTAACACCGGGGAGCTGTTTTTT,CSAGPYDRGNTGELFF
TRBD2,TRBJ2-3,.,TRBV4-3,TGCGCCAGCAGCCCTACTAGCGGGGGGGGTCGCACAGATACGCAGTATTTT,CASSPTSGGGRTDTQYF
.,TRBJ1-2,many,TRBV2,TGTGCCAGCAATAGCGGCCTTGCTAACTATGGCTACACCTTC,CASNSGLANYGYTF
TRBD1,TRBJ1-5,many,TRBV12-3/TRBV12-4,TGTGCCAGCAGTTACACAGGGGGCTTTCAGCCCCAGCATTTT,CASSYTGGFQPQHF
TRBD2,TRBJ2-5,many,TRBV4-1,TGCGCCAGCAGCCACGGACGGGGGGGCCAAGAGACCCAGTACTTC,CASSHGRGGQETQYF
.,TRBJ1-6,many,TRBV7-8,TGTGCCAGCAGCTTAGGGGGGGATTCACCCCTCCACTTT,CASSLGGDSPLHF
.,TRBJ1-2,many,TRBV5-1,TGCGCCAGCAGCCGCGGGGAGCGCTACTATGGCTACACCTTC,CASSRGERYYGYTF
TRBD2,TRBJ2-1,many,TRBV11-3,TGTGCCAGTTCGGGGGGGCCATACAATGAGCAGTTCTTC,CASSGGPYNEQFF
.,TRBJ2-1,many,TRBV5-6,TGTGCCAGCAGTTTGGGTCCTACCTACAATGAGCAGTTCTTC,CASSLGPTYNEQFF
.,TRBJ1-5,many,TRBV3-1,TGTGCCAGCAGCCCGGGGAGCTATAGCAATCAGCCCCAGCATTTT,CASSPGSYSNQPQHF
TRBD1,TRBJ2-7,.,TRBV5-6,TGTGCCAGCAGCTTGGGACAGGGCGGCTACGAGCAGTACTTC,CASSLGQGGYEQYF
.,TRBJ1-1,.,TRBV19,TGTGCCAGTAGTCCGGCGGGAGGAAGGGAGTTTGAAGCTTTCTTT,CASSPAGGREFEAFF
.,TRBJ1-2,.,TRBV5-1,TGCGCCAGCAGCTTGGGGGGGGCGATCCGGTATGGCTACACCTTC,CASSLGGAIRYGYTF
TRBD2,TRBJ2-5,many,TRBV20-1,TGCAGTGCTACAGTTAGGTTAGCGGGGGTCCAAGAGACCCAGTACTTC,CSATVRLAGVQETQYF
.,TRBJ2-2,many,TRBV5-5,TGTGCCAGCAGCTTTAGATATCAGGGGTCGAACACCGGGGAGCTGTTTTTT,CASSFRYQGSNTGELFF
TRBD1,TRBJ1-3,many,TRBV7-9,TGTGCCAGCAGCGATATAAGGACAGGAGAGAGCACCATATATTTT,CASSDIRTGESTIYF
TRBD1,TRBJ1-4,many,TRBV7-2,TGTGCCAGCAGCTTAAACAGGGGATATGAAAAACTGTTTTTT,CASSLNRGYEKLFF
TRBD2,TRBJ2-2,many,TRBV12-3/TRBV12-4,TGTGCCAACTCCGGGGGGGGGGACCGGGAGCTGTTTTTT,CANSGGGDRELFF
TRBD2,TRBJ2-1,many,TRBV5-1,TGCGCCAGCAGCTTGGGGCTAGCGGGGATCTCCTACAATGAGCAGTTCTTC,CASSLGLAGISYNEQFF
.,TRBJ1-1,many,TRBV5-1,TGCGCCAGCAGCCCGACCCAGGCGATGAACACTGAAGCTTTCTTT,CASSPTQAMNTEAFF
.,TRBJ2-3,many,TRBV10-2,TGCGCCAGCAGACGGGGCCCAGATACGCAGTATTTT,CASRRGPDTQYF
TRBD1,TRBJ2-7,many,TRBV6-6,TGTGCCAGCAGGGGACAGGGGGTGTTCCACGAGCAGTACTTC,CASRGQGVFHEQYF
TRBD2,TRBJ2-1,many,TRBV5-1,TGCGCCAGCAGCAGGGACGGGGGGGCAAACAATGAGCAGTTCTTC,CASSRDGGANNEQFF
TRBD1,TRBJ1-4,many,TRBV5-1,TGCGCCAGCAGCTTGGAGGGACAGGGGTGGACTAATGAAAAACTGTTTTTT,CASSLEGQGWTNEKLFF
.,TRBJ2-1,many,TRBV3-1,TGTGCCAGCAGCCAAGGGGTCGGTTCCTACAATGAGCAGTTCTTC,CASSQGVGSYNEQFF
TRBD1,TRBJ1-1,many,TRBV5-1,TGCGCCAGCAGCTTGCAGGACAGGACCATGAACACTGAAGCTTTCTTT,CASSLQDRTMNTEAFF
.,TRBJ2-1,many,TRBV6-5,TGTGCCAGCAGTTACGGGCAGGGGGGAGGGGAGCAGTTCTTC,CASSYGQGGGEQFF
.,TRBJ2-3,many,TRBV7-2,TGTGCCAGCAGCCCCCAATCTAGCACAGATACGCAGTATTTT,CASSPQSSTDTQYF
TRBD2,TRBJ2-3,many,TRBV20-1,TGCAGTGCTATAGGTCCGGTAGCGGGAGCCACAGATACGCAGTATTTT,CSAIGPVAGATDTQYF
TRBD1,TRBJ2-1,many,TRBV5-1,TGCGCCAGCAGCTTGGTAGGACAGGGATACAATGAGCAGTTCTTC,CASSLVGQGYNEQFF
.,TRBJ1-1,many,TRBV7-9,TGTGCCAGCAGCTACAGGGTGGACACTGAAGCTTTCTTT,CASSYRVDTEAFF
.,TRBJ2-7,many,TRBV20-1,TGCAGTGCTAGCCTTCCGGGGACCTACGAGCAGTACTTC,CSASLPGTYEQYF
TRBD2,TRBJ2-1,many,TRBV20-1,TGCAGTGCTACCGGACTAGCGGGAAACAATGAGCAGTTCTTC,CSATGLAGNNEQFF